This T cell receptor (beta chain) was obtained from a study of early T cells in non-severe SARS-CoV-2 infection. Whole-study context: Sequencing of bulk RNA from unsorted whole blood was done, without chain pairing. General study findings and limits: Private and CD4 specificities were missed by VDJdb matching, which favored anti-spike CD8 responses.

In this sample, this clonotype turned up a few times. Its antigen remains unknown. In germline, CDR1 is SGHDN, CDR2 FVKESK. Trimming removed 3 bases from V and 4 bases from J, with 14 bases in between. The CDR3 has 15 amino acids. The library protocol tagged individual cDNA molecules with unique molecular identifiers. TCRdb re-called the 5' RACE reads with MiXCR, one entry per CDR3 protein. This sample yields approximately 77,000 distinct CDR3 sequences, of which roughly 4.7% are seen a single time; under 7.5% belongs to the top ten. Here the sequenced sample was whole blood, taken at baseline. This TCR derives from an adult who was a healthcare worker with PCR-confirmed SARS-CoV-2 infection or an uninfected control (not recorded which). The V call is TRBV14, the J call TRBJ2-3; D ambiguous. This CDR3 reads CASSHAPRTADTQYF. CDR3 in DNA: TGTGCCAGCAGCCATGCTCCTCGTACTGCAGATACGCAGTATTTT.